The present T cell receptor beta chain was sequenced within a study of blood T cell repertoires in COVID-19. Study summary: Specimens from acute and convalescent COVID-19 originated in the United States, Italy and Spain.

Seattle cases were enrolled at active infection and followed longitudinally. The repertoire was sequenced with immunoSEQ multiplex PCR; TCRdb's copy has only in-frame clones and lacks some. The sample has a few hundred thousand clones; around nine tenths are singletons. The V gene lost 2 bases and the J gene lost 6 bases, with 5 bases spanning the gap. Germline CDR1 SGHTA, CDR2 FQGNSA. The CDR3 is made up of 13 amino acids. The specimen was peripheral blood. The genes are TRBV7-2 and TRBJ1-6; D gene ambiguous. This clonotype was obtained from a woman younger than 45 with COVID-19, enrolled during active disease. The CDR3 DNA reads TGTGCCAGCAGCTTACCTCCTAATTCACCCCTCCACTTT. This sequence encodes CASSLPPNSPLHF.